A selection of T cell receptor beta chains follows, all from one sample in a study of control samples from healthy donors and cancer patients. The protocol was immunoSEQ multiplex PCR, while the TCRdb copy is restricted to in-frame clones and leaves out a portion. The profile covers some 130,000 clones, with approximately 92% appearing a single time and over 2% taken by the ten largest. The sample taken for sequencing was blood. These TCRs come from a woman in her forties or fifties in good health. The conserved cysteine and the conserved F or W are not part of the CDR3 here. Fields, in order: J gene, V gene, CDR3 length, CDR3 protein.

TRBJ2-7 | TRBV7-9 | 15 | ASSLASLGQGNHEQY
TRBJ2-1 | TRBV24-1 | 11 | ATSGHIGNEQF
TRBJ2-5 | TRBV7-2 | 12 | ASSPFRSGETQY
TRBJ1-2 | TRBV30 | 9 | AWRGGYGYT
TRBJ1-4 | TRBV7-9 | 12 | ASSLKGLDEKLF
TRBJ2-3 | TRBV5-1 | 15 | ASSFVIAGASTDTQY
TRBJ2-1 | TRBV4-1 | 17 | ASSQEPPSSGRAYNEQF
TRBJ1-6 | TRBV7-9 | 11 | ASSSDGSSPLH
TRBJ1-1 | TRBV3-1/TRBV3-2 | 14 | ASSQDIGEMNTEAF
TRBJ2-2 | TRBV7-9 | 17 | ASSLAGQGTTRWTGELF
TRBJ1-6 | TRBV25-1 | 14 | ASSESQAYNISPLH
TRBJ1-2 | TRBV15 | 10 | ATSRSAYGYT
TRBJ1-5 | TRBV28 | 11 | AEQQGSNQPQH
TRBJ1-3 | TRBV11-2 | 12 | ASSSTRGGNTIY
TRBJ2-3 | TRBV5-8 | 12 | ASSLGGFADTQY
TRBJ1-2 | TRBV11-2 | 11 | ASSLGSHYGYT
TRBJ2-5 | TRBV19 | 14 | ASSIGLAGFEETQY
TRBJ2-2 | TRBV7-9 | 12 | ASSQRRDTGELF